The 11 T cell receptor beta chains reported below all come from one sample, sequenced in a study of metastatic and nonmetastatic thyroid tumors. Using MiXCR, TCRdb re-called clones from the PCR reads. The sample has more than 40,000 clones, 16% seen once. All patients reached thyroid surgery having received no treatment beforehand. Sequenced sample: blood. These receptors originate from a female donor with papillary thyroid cancer or a benign thyroid nodule (not recorded which). Some clones in this sample may be carry-over from other donors' samples.

V gene TRBV11-2 combines with J gene TRBJ2-1; TRBD2 matches at 7 bases. V was clipped by 5 bases and J by 5 bases; unmatched bases: 12. Germline V gives CDR1 SGHAT, CDR2 FQNNGV. The CDR3 is made up of 16 amino acids. CDR3 sequence reads: CASSIFAAGRDNEQFF. The DNA for the CDR3 is TGTGCCAGCAGCATTTTCGCCGCAGGGAGGGACAATGAGCAGTTCTTC.

In the case of this clone: This may arise from a read error, as a much more abundant clone is one base away. The chain is built from TRBV5-6 and TRBJ1-6, with 9 bases fitting TRBD1. V gave up 0 bases and J gave up 9 bases; unmatched junction bases: 4. CDR3 length: 15 amino acids. The V gene's germline CDR1 is SGHDT and CDR2 YYEEEE. CDR3 DNA sequence: TGTGCCAGCAGCTTGGGACAGGGGGTAGTTTCACCCCTCCACTTT. Translation gives CASSLGQGVVSPLHF. The variable domain in full, completed from reference TRBV5-6 and TRBJ1-6, reads DAGVTQSPTHLIKTRGQQVTLRCSPKSGHDTVSWYQQALGQGPQFIFQYYEEEERQRGNFPDRFSGHQFPNYSSELNVNALLLGDSALYLCASSLGQGVVSPLHFGNGTRLTVT.

This clone is labeled medium-sized. The chain couples TRBV28 to TRBJ2-7; no firm D call. The CDR3 covers 12 residues. CDR1 and CDR2 (germline): MDHEN, SYDVKM. Trimming took 8 bases from V and 7 from J, leaving 15 bases between them. Written as DNA, the CDR3 is TGTGCCAGCGGACGAATAGTGGAGGAGCAGTACTTC. It codes for CASGRIVEEQYF.

The chain links TRBV9 to TRBJ1-2; TRBD1 might be the D (6 bases). Germline CDR1 is SGDLS and CDR2 is YYNGEE. The CDR3 is 14 residues long. The germline V and J ends were trimmed by 0 bases and 2 bases, with 8 bases remaining between them. Written as DNA, the CDR3 is TGTGCCAGCAGCGTAGCCGGGACAAACTATGGCTACACCTTC. Its protein is CASSVAGTNYGYTF.

This clone was found a few times. J is TRBJ2-3 and V is TRBV20-1; D remains ambiguous. Germline-derived CDR1 and CDR2 are DFQATT and SNEGSKA (reference sequence). The CDR3 is 13 residues long. Trimming pared 3 bases from V and 2 bases from J, leaving 9 bases between. CDR3 protein: CSASLQYTDTQYF. CDR3 DNA sequence: TGCAGTGCTAGCCTTCAGTACACAGATACGCAGTATTTT.

In its sample, this clone was seen many times. The chain recombines TRBV5-1 with TRBJ2-1; TRBD1 might be the D (6 bases). This CDR3 region has 15 residues. Germline CDR1 SGHRS, CDR2 YFSETQ. The germline V and J ends were trimmed by 6 bases and 0 bases, with 13 bases remaining between them. CDR3 in amino acids: CASTFGQSSYNEQFF. CDR3 nucleotide sequence: TGCGCCAGCACCTTCGGACAGAGCTCCTACAATGAGCAGTTCTTC. The whole variable domain, filled in from reference TRBV5-1 and TRBJ2-1, reads KAGVTQTPRYLIKTRGQQVTLSCSPISGHRSVSWYQQTPGQGLQFLFEYFSETQRNKGNFPGRFSGRQFSNSRSEMNVSTLELGDSALYLCASTFGQSSYNEQFFGPGTRLTVL.

In regard to this clone: A single base separates this from a much larger clone, so it may be a read error. This rearrangement joins TRBV20-1 to TRBJ2-1, with D possibly TRBD2 on 5 matching bases. This CDR3 region has 15 residues. The germline CDR1 and CDR2 sequences are DFQATT and SNEGSKA (reference sequence). The V end lost 3 bases, the J end lost 5 bases, and 17 bases lay between the germline ends. The CDR3 DNA is TGCAGTGCTAGGGTTCCTAGCACTGAAAACAATGAGCAGTTCTTC. Protein product: CSARVPSTENNEQFF.

This clone was counted ten times or more. The rearrangement links TRBV6-4 to TRBJ2-3, with a weak D call TRBD2 (5 bases). The CDR3 has 15 residues. Per the germline V gene, CDR1 is MRHNA and CDR2 is SNTAGT. Between the trimmed V and J ends, which lost 2 bases and 2 bases, there was a span of 11 bases. The DNA of the CDR3 is TGTGCCAGCAGTGACGGCGGACTTCTCACAGATACGCAGTATTTT. It translates to CASSDGGLLTDTQYF.

This clone was seen only a few times. The chain uses TRBV28 and TRBJ2-1, with D perhaps TRBD1 (5 bases). The CDR3 has 13 amino acids. The V gene lost 4 bases and the J gene lost 4 bases, with 8 bases spanning the gap. Germline values: CDR1 MDHEN, CDR2 SYDVKM. The CDR3 nucleotides are TGTGCCAGCAGTTCAGGGAAATACAATGAGCAGTTCTTC. Translation: CASSSGKYNEQFF.

This clone was observed many times. The chain is built from TRBV18 and TRBJ2-7; D is undetermined. Trimming took 6 bases from V and 0 from J, leaving 12 bases between them. The CDR3 consists of 14 residues. Germline assignment: CDR1 KGHSH and CDR2 LQKENI. The CDR3 sequence: CASSRKTTSYEQYF. The CDR3 DNA is TGTGCCAGCTCTAGGAAAACGACCTCCTACGAGCAGTACTTC.

The CDR3 nucleotides are TGTGCCAGCAGAGACCAAAGACGGGAGACCCAGTACTTC. It specifies CASRDQRRETQYF. The V call is TRBV5-4, the J call TRBJ2-5; D ambiguous. Germline V CDR1 and CDR2: SGHNT, YYREEE (reference sequence). This CDR3 region has 13 residues. The V end was cut by 5 bases, the J end by 5 bases, with 13 bases between.